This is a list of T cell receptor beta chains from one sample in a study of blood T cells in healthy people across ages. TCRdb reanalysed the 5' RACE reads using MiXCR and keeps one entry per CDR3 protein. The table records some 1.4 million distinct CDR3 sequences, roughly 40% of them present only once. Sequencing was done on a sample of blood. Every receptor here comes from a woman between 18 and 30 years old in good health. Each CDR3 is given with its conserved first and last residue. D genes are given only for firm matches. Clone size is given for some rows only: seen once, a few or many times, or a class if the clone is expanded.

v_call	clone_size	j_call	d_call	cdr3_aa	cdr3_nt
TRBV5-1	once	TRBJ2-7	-	CASSLVPQGVNEQYF	TGCGCCAGCAGCTTGGTTCCACAGGGTGTAAATGAGCAGTACTTC
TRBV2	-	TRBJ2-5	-	CASSEKAPPETQYF	TGTGCCAGCAGTGAAAAAGCCCCACCTGAGACCCAGTACTTC
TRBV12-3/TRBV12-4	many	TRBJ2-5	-	CASSSSGVETQYF	TGTGCCAGCAGCTCTTCGGGGGTGGAGACCCAGTACTTC
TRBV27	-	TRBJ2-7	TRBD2	CASSIGLASYNEQYF	TGTGCCAGCAGCATCGGACTAGCGAGCTACAATGAGCAGTACTTC
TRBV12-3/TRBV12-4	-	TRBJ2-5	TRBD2	CATTSGGVYNEQYF	TGTGCCACCACAAGCGGGGGGGTTTACAATGAGCAGTACTTC
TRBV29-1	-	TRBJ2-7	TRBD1	CSVSGTASCEQYF	TGCAGCGTTTCCGGGACAGCATCCTGCGAGCAGTACTTC
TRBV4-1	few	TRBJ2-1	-	CASSQERLAQDEQFF	TGCGCCAGCAGCCAAGAACGGCTAGCCCAGGATGAGCAGTTCTTC
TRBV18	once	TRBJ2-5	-	CASSPPAERQETQYF	TGTGCCAGCTCACCACCAGCGGAACGCCAAGAGACCCAGTACTTC
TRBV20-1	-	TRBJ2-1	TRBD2	CSVKRLAGGAYNEQFF	TGCAGTGTAAAGCGACTAGCGGGGGGGGCCTACAATGAGCAGTTCTTC
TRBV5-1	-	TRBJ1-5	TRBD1	CASSLTGGKSNQPQHF	TGCGCCAGCAGCTTGACAGGGGGGAAGAGCAATCAGCCCCAGCATTTT
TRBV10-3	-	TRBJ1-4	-	CAISESAGTLPTMTKLFF	TGTGCCATCAGTGAAAGCGCGGGGACTCTACCCACCATGACAAAACTGTTTTTT
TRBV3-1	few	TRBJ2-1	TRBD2	CASSQNGRARGNEQFF	TGTGCCAGCAGCCAGAACGGGAGGGCCAGAGGAAATGAGCAGTTCTTC
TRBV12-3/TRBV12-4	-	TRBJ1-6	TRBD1	CASSTRGQLNSPLHF	TGTGCCAGCAGTACAAGGGGACAGCTTAATTCACCCCTCCACTTT
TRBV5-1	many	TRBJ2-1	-	CASSLALGLNEQFF	TGCGCCAGCAGCTTGGCACTAGGATTGAATGAGCAGTTCTTC
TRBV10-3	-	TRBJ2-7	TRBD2	CAIRGTSGGAYNEQYF	TGTGCCATCAGGGGGACTAGCGGGGGGGCCTACAATGAGCAGTACTTC
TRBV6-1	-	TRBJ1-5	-	CASSEVTFRRQPQHF	TGTGCCAGCAGTGAAGTGACATTTAGACGGCAGCCCCAGCATTTT
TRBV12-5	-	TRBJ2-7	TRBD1	CASGNRDRYYEQYF	TGTGCTAGTGGCAACCGGGACAGGTACTACGAGCAGTACTTC
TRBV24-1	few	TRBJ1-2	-	CATSDPGYHGYTF	TGTGCCACCAGTGACCCTGGATACCATGGCTACACCTTC
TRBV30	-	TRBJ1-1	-	CAWVGQSEAFF	TGTGCCTGGGTAGGACAGTCTGAAGCTTTCTTT
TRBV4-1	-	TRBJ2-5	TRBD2	CASSQDRRAGGKTQYF	TGCGCCAGCAGCCAAGACCGACGAGCGGGAGGGAAGACCCAGTACTTC
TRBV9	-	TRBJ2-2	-	CASSVGGSGVSGELFF	TGTGCCAGCAGCGTAGGCGGTAGCGGAGTATCCGGGGAGCTGTTTTTT
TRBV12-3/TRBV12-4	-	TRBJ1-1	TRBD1	CASSARGHSEAFF	TGTGCCAGCAGTGCCAGGGGGCATTCTGAAGCTTTCTTT
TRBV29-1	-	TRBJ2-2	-	CSVLGLSNTGELFF	TGCAGCGTTTTGGGACTGTCCAACACCGGGGAGCTGTTTTTT
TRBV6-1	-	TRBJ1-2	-	CASSVIEGDYGYTF	TGTGCCAGCAGTGTGATAGAGGGGGATTATGGCTACACCTTC
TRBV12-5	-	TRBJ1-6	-	CASGLRDGNSPLHF	TGTGCTAGTGGCCTACGGGACGGTAATTCACCCCTCCACTTT
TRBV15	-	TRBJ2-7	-	CATSRDLAINEQYF	TGTGCCACCAGCAGAGATTTAGCTATCAATGAGCAGTACTTC
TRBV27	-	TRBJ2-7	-	CASSLYQTPYEQYF	TGTGCCAGCAGTTTGTACCAGACACCTTACGAGCAGTACTTC
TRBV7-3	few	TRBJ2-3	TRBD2	CASSQRLAGTDTQYF	TGTGCCAGCAGCCAACGGCTAGCGGGCACAGATACGCAGTATTTT
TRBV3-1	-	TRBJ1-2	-	CASSRRALHGYTF	TGTGCCAGCAGCCGGCGGGCCCTACATGGCTACACCTTC
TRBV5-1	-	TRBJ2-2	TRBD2	CASSRAGVGTGELFF	TGCGCCAGCAGTCGAGCGGGAGTAGGAACCGGGGAGCTGTTTTTT
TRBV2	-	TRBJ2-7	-	CASSGTTAYEQYF	TGTGCCAGCAGTGGTACTACTGCCTACGAGCAGTACTTC
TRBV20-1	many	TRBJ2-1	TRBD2	CSANQRGGPSSYNEQFF	TGCAGTGCCAACCAGCGGGGGGGCCCCAGCTCCTACAATGAGCAGTTCTTC
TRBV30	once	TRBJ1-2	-	CAWAPRGGYTF	TGTGCCTGGGCCCCACGGGGTGGCTACACCTTC
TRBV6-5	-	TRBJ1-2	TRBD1	CATRTGATSGYTF	TGTGCCACCAGAACAGGGGCCACTAGCGGCTACACCTTC
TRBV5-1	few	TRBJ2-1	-	CASSVEGCNEQFF	TGCGCCAGCAGCGTGGAGGGCTGCAATGAGCAGTTCTTC
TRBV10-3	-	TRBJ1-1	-	CAISPATWNTEAFF	TGTGCCATCAGCCCCGCCACCTGGAACACTGAAGCTTTCTTT
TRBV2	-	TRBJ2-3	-	CASSGDLGDTQYF	TGTGCCAGCAGTGGCGACCTTGGAGATACGCAGTATTTT
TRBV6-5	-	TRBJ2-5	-	CASRTDRGGETQYF	TGTGCCAGCAGGACCGACAGGGGAGGGGAGACCCAGTACTTC
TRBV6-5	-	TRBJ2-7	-	CASSYKGSGEQYF	TGTGCCAGCAGTTACAAAGGGTCCGGCGAGCAGTACTTC
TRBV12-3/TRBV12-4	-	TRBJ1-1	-	CASSSHATEAFF	TGTGCCAGCAGCTCACATGCCACTGAAGCTTTCTTT